In this sample, the clone carrying this T cell receptor beta chain turned up a few times. The antigen remains undetermined. This sample was included in a study of T cell repertoires in cytomegalovirus infection. Study in general: Based on public TCR beta signatures, there were indications of CMV infection and of a matching HLA type.

Germline CDR1 reads MNHEY; CDR2 reads SMNVEV (reference sequence). The CDR3 extends over 13 amino acids. Trimming cost V 11 bases and J 8 bases, with 21 bases left between them. TCRdb reprocessed the reads with MiXCR, giving one entry per CDR3 protein. Among roughly 990,000 distinct CDR3 sequences listed, around 29% were seen once. Findings and caveats of the study: Summed frequency of shared TCR beta families picked out CMV carriers who also had the relevant HLA. Across the ex vivo response, the dominant clonotypes were HLA-C-restricted CMV-specific TCR beta clonotypes.

The chain recombines TRBV27 with TRBJ1-2; D uncertain. Sequenced material: cultured CD8+ T cells from PBMCs, taken from culture after CMV antigen stimulation. The sequence was obtained from a human donor in good health (CMV status not recorded). Some clones in this sample may be carry-over from other donors' samples. The CDR3 DNA reads TGTGCCTCCAGTGGAGGTGCGGTAGGGGGCTACACCTTC. This sequence encodes CASSGGAVGGYTF.